This T cell receptor beta chain was captured in a study of T cells in Graves' hyperthyroidism and ophthalmopathy. The study left out patients who had uncontrolled infection, other autoimmune disease, pregnancy or lactation. This clonotype was observed a handful of times. The antigen is unknown. Study-level results: Ophthalmopathy stood apart from stable hyperthyroidism in a 13 V-J model.

V gave up 7 bases and J gave up 6 bases, with 15 bases separating them. This CDR3 comprises 13 residues. Germline V gives CDR1 LNHDA, CDR2 SQIVND (reference sequence). Regions amplified from RNA transcripts were the TCR beta CDR3 regions. HTBI primers drove first-round RT-PCR of the TCR CDR3. TCRdb used MiXCR to reprocess the multiplex PCR reads, holding one entry per CDR3 protein. The sample carries just under 750,000 distinct CDR3 sequences, roughly a third recorded once. Input material: blood. This chain joins TRBV19 and TRBJ1-1; possibly TRBD1 for D (6 bases). This TCR derives from a woman aged 40 to 55 with Graves' hyperthyroidism. The CDR3 DNA is TGTGCCAGTACGCGGGGGCCGGGCGCTGAAGCTTTCTTT. Protein sequence: CASTRGPGAEAFF.